Listed here is a single TCR beta chain. Germline values: CDR1 ENHRY, CDR2 SYGVKD. The CDR3 length is 18 residues. Germline trimming cut 5 bases from V and 3 bases from J; bases unmatched to any gene: 17. 60 Vbeta and 13 Jbeta primers were used in PCR. Profiled with immunoSEQ multiplex PCR; TCRdb holds only in-frame clones, not every one. The sample carries about 160,000 clones, approximately 81% recorded once. Healthy people donating bone marrow made up the donors. This sample is drawn from a study of cytomegalovirus exposure and HLA in healthy donors. The chain joins TRBV10-3 to TRBJ2-7; 9 nucleotides match TRBD2. Material: PBMCs. The source is a man aged 18 to 29 in good health and CMV-seronegative. The CDR3 DNA reads TGTGCCATCAGTTATGGCGATAGCGGGAGACACTCCTACTACGAGCAGTACTTC. Translation: CAISYGDSGRHSYYEQYF.